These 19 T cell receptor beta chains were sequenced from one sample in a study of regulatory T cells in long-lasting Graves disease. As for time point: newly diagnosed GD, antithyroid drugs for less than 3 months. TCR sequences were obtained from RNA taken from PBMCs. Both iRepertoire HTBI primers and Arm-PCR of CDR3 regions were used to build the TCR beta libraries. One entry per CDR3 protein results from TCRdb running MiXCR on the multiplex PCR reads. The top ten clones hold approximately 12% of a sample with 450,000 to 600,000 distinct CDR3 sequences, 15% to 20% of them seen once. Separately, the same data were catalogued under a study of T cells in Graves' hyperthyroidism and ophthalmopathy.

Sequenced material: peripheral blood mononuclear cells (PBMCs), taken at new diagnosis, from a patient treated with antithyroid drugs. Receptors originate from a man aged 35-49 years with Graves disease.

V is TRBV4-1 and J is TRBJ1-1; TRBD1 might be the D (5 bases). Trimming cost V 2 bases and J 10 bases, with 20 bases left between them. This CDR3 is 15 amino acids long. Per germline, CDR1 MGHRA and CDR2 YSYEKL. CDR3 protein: CASSQPTAGLTVAFF. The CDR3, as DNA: TGCGCCAGCAGCCAACCGACAGCGGGGTTGACGGTAGCTTTCTTT.

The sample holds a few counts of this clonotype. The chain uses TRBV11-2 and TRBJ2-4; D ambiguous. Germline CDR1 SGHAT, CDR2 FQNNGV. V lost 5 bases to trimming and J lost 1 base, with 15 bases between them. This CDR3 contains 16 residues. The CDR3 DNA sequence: TGTGCCAGCAGCGCTTCGACCCTCATGGCCAAAAACATTCAGTACTTC. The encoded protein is CASSASTLMAKNIQYF.

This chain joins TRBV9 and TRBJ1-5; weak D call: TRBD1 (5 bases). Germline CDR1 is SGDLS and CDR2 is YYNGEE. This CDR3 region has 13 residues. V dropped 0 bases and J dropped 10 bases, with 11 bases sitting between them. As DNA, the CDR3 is TGTGCCAGCAGCGTAGAACCAGGGTACCCCCAGCATTTT. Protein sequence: CASSVEPGYPQHF.

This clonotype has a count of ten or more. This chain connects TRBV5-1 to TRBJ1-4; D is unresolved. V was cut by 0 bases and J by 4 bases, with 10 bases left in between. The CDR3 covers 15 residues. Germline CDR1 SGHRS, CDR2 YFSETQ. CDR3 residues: CASSLAGRSNEKLFF. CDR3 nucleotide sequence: TGCGCCAGCAGCTTGGCGGGCAGGAGTAATGAAAAACTGTTTTTT.

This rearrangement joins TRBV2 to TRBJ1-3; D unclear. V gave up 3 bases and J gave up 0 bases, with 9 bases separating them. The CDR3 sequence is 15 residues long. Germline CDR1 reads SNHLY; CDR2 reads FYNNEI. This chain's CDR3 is CASSEQAASGNTIYF. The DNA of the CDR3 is TGTGCCAGCAGTGAGCAGGCCGCCTCTGGAAACACCATATATTTT.

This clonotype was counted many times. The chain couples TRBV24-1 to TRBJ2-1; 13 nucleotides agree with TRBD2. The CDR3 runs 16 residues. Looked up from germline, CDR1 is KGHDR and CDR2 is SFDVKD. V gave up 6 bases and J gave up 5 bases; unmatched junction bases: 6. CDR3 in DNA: TGTGCCACCAGTAGGGGTGGACTAGCGGGAGACAATGAGCAGTTCTTC. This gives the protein CATSRGGLAGDNEQFF.

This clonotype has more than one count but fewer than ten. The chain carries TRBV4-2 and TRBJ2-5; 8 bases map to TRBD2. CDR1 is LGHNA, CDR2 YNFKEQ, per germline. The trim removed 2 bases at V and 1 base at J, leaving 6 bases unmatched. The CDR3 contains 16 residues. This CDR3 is CASSQPKTSAQETQYF. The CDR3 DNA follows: TGTGCCAGCAGCCAACCCAAGACTAGCGCCCAAGAGACCCAGTACTTC.

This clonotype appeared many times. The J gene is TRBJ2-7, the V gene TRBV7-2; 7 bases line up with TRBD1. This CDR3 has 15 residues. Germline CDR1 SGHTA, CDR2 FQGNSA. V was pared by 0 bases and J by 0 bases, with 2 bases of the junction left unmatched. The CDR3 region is CASSLAGTVSYEQYF. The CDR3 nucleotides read TGTGCCAGCAGCTTAGCCGGGACAGTCTCCTACGAGCAGTACTTC.

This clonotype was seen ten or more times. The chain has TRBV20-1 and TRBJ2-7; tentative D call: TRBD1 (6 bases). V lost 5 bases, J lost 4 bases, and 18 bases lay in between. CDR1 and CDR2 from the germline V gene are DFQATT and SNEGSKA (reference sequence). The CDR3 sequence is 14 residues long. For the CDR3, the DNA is TGCAGTGCTTTCCAGGGGCAGGGGTGGTACGAGCAGTACTTC. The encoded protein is CSAFQGQGWYEQYF.

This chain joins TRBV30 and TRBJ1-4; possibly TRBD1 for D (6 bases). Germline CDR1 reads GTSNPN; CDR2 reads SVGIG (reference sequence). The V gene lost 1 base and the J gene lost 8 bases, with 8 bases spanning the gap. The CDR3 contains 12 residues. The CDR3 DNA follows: TGTGCCTGGAGTGCGGGGACAGAAAAACTGTTTTTT. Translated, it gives CAWSAGTEKLFF.

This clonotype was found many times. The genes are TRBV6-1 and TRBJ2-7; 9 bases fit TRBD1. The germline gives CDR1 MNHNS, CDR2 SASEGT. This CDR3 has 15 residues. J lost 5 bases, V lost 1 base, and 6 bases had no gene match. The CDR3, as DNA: TGTGCCAGCAGTGAAGTGTCCGGACAGGGGAACGAGCAGTACTTC. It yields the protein CASSEVSGQGNEQYF.

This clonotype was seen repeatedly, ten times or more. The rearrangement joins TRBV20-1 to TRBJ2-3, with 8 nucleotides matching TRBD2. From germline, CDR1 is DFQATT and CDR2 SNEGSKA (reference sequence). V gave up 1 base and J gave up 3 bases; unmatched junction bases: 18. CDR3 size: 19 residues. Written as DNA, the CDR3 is TGCAGTGCTAGAGCCCCCGGACTAAGCGGGAGAGGTTGGACAGATACGCAGTATTTT. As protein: CSARAPGLSGRGWTDTQYF.

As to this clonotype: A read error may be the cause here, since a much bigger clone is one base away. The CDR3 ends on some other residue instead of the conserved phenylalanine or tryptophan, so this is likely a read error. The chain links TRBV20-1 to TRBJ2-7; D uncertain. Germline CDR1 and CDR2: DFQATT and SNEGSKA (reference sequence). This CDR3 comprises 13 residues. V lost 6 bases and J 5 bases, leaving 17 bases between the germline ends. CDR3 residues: CSAPGSGENEQYL. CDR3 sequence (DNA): TGCAGTGCCCCTGGGTCGGGCGAGAACGAGCAGTACCTC.

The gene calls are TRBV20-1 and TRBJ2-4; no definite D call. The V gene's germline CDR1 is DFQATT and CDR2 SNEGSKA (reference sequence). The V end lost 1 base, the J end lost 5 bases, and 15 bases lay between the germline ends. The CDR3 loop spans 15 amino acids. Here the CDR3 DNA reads TGCAGTGCTAGAGCCTCGGGTCAGGCCCAAAACATTCAGTACTTC. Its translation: CSARASGQAQNIQYF.

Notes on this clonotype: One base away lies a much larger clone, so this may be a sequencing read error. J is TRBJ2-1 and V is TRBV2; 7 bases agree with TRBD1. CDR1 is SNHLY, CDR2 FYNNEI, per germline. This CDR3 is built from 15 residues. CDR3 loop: CASSLKTGFDNEQLF. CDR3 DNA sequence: TGTGCCAGCAGTCTTAAGACAGGGTTCGACAATGAGCAGCTCTTC.

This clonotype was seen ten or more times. The CDR3 coding sequence is TGTGCCAGCAGTTTCTATTGGCTGGGCACAGATACGCAGTATTTT. The encoded protein is CASSFYWLGTDTQYF. The chain carries TRBV28 and TRBJ2-3; no clear D gene. The CDR3 extends over 15 amino acids. V lost 3 bases to trimming and J lost 1 base, with 11 bases between them. Germline lookup yields CDR1 MDHEN and CDR2 SYDVKM.

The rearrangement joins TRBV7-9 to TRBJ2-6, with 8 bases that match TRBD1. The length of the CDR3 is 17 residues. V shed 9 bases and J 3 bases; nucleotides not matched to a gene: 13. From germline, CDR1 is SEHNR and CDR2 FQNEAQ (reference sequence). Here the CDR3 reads CARGIGTGKVGANVLTF. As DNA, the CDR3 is TGTGCCAGGGGAATCGGGACAGGAAAAGTTGGGGCCAACGTCCTGACTTTC.

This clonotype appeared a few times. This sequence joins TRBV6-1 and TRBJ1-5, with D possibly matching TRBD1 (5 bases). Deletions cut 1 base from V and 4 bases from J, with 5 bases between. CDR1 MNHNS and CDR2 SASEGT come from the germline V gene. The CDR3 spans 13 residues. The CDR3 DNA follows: TGTGCCAGCAGTGAAGGGACAAATCAGCCCCAGCATTTT. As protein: CASSEGTNQPQHF.

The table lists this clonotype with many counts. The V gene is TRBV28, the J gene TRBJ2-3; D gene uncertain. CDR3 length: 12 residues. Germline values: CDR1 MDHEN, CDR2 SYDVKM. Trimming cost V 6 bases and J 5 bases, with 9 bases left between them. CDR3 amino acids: CASRSLVDTQYF. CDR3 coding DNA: TGTGCCAGCAGATCGTTAGTAGATACGCAGTATTTT.